These 3 T cell receptor beta chains were sequenced from one sample in a study of blood T cell repertoires in COVID-19. Repertoires were generated with immunoSEQ multiplex PCR, while TCRdb's copy carries only in-frame clones and drops some. The table lists approximately 160,000 clones, around 90% of them singletons. Sequencing was done on a sample of peripheral blood. These receptors all stem from a man aged 55 to 69 with active or convalescent COVID-19.

This chain uses TRBV10-2 with TRBJ1-1; 7 bases line up with TRBD1. Germline values: CDR1 WSHSY, CDR2 SAAADI. Germline trimming cut 4 bases from V and 0 bases from J; bases unmatched to any gene: 5. CDR3 length: 15 residues. CDR3 sequence: CASSVTGDVNTEAFF. The DNA for the CDR3 is TGCGCCAGCAGTGTTACAGGGGATGTGAACACTGAAGCTTTCTTT.

The chain combines TRBV6-4 with TRBJ2-2; unclear D gene. Germline V gene sequence: CDR1 MRHNA, CDR2 SNTAGT. Deletions cut 6 bases from V and 4 bases from J, with 21 bases between. The CDR3 has 17 amino acids. The CDR3 nucleotides are TGTGCCAGCAGCCCCAGTGGCCTAGGAGACTTCACCGGGGAGCTGTTTTTT. It encodes CASSPSGLGDFTGELFF.

J is TRBJ1-1 and V is TRBV20-1; D gene ambiguous. The germline gives CDR1 DFQATT, CDR2 SNEGSKA (reference sequence). The CDR3 has 11 residues. Trimming removed 4 bases at V and 1 base at J, with 4 bases between. CDR3 bases: TGCAGTGCTACAAAGAACACTGAAGCTTTCTTT. This encodes CSATKNTEAFF.